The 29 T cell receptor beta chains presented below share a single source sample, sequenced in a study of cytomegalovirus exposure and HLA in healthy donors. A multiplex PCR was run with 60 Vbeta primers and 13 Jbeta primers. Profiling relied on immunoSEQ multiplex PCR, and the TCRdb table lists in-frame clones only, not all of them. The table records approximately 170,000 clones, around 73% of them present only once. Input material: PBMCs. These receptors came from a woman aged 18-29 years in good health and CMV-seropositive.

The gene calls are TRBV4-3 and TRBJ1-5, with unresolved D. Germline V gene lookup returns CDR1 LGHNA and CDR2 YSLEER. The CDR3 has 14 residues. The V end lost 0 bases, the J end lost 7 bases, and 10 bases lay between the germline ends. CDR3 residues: CASSQDPSWQPQHF. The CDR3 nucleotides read TGCGCCAGCAGCCAAGATCCCAGTTGGCAGCCCCAGCATTTT.

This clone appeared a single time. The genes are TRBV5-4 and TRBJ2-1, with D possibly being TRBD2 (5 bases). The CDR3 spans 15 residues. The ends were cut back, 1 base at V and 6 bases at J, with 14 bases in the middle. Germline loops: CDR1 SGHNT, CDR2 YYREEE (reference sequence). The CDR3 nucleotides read TGTGCCAGCAGCTTGCCTCTTGGTAGCGCCAATGAGCAGTTCTTC. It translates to CASSLPLGSANEQFF.

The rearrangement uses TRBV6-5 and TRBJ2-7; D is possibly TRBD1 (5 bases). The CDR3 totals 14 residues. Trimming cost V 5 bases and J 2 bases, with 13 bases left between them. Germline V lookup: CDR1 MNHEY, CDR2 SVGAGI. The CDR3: CASSQYRNPYEQYF. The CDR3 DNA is TGTGCCAGCAGTCAATACAGGAATCCCTACGAGCAGTACTTC.

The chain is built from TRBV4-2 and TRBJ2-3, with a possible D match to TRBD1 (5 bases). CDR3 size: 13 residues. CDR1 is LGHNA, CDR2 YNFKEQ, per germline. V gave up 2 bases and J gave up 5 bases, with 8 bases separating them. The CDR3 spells CASSQIGEDTQYF. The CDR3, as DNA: TGTGCCAGCAGCCAAATAGGGGAAGATACGCAGTATTTT.

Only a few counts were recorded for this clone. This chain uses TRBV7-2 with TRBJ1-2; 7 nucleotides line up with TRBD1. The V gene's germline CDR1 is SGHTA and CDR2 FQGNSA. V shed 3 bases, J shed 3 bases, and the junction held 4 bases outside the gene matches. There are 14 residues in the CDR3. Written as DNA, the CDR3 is TGTGCCAGCAGCTTGACCGGGACAGACTATGGCTACACCTTC. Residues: CASSLTGTDYGYTF.

CDR3 nucleotides: TGTGCCAGCAGCTTTAGCGGGGGACCACAAGAGACCCAGTACTTC. Its translation is CASSFSGGPQETQYF. J is TRBJ2-5 and V is TRBV7-3; 9 bases fit TRBD2. With V trimmed by 3 bases and J by 2 bases, 4 bases remained unmatched. The CDR3 totals 15 residues. Germline V gene sequence: CDR1 SGHTA, CDR2 FQGTGA.

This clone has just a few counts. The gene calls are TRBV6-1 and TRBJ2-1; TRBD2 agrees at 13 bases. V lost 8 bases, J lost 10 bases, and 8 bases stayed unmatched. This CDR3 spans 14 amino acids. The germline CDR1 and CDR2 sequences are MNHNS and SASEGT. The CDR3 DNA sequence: TGTGCCAGCCTAACTAGCGGGGGGGCCAAAGAGCAGTTCTTC. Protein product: CASLTSGGAKEQFF.

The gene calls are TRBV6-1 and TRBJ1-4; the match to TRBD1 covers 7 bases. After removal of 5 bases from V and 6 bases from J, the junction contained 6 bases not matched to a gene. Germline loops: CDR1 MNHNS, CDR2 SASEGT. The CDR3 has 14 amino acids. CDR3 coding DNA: TGTGCCAGCAGTACTGACAGGGTTGATGAAAAACTGTTTTTT. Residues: CASSTDRVDEKLFF.

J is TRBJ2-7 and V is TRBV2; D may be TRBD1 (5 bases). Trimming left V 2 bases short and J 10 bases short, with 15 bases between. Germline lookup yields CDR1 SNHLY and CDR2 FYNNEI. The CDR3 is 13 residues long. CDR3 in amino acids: CASSENEQGRQYF. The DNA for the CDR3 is TGTGCCAGCAGTGAAAATGAGCAGGGAAGACAGTACTTC. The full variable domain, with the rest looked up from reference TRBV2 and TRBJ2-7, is EPEVTQTPSHQVTQMGQEVILRCVPISNHLYFYWYRQILGQKVEFLVSFYNNEISEKSEIFDDQFSVERPDGSNFTLKIRSTKLEDSAMYFCASSENEQGRQYFGPGTRLTVT.

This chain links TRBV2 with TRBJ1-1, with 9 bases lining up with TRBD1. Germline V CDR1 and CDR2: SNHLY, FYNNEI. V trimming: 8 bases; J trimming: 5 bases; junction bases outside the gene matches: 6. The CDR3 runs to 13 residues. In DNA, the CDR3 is TGTGCCAGCCAAGACAGGGGGAGGACTGAAGCTTTCTTT. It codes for CASQDRGRTEAFF.

CDR3 DNA: TGTGCCAGCAGCTTAGGAGATTATGGCTACACCTTC. Translated: CASSLGDYGYTF. J is TRBJ1-2 and V is TRBV7-9; D ambiguous. Trimming removed 1 base from V and 5 bases from J, with 5 bases in between. This CDR3 spans 12 amino acids. Germline V gives CDR1 SEHNR, CDR2 FQNEAQ (reference sequence).

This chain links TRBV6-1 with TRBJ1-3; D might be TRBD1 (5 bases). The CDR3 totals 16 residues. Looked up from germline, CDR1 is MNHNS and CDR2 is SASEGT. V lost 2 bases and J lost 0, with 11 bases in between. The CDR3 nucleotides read TGTGCCAGCAGTGAATGGGTCAGGGACTCTGGAAACACCATATATTTT. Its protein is CASSEWVRDSGNTIYF.

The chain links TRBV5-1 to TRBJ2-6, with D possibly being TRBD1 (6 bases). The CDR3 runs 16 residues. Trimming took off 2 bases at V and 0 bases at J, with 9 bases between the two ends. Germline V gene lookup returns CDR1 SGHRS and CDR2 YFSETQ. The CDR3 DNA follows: TGCGCCAGCAGCTTCACAGGGAGCTCTGGGGCCAACGTCCTGACTTTC. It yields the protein CASSFTGSSGANVLTF.

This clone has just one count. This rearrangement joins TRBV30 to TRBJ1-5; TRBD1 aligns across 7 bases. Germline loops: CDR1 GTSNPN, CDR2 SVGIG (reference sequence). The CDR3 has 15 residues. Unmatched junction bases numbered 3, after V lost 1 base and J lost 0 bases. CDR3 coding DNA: TGTGCCTGGAGTGCGGGACAGCCTAGCAATCAGCCCCAGCATTTT. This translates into CAWSAGQPSNQPQHF. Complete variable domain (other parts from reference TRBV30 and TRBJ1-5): SQTIHQWPATLVQPVGSPLSLECTVEGTSNPNLYWYRQAAGRGLQLLFYSVGIGQISSEVPQNLSASRPQDRQFILSSKKLLLSDSGFYLCAWSAGQPSNQPQHFGDGTRLSIL.

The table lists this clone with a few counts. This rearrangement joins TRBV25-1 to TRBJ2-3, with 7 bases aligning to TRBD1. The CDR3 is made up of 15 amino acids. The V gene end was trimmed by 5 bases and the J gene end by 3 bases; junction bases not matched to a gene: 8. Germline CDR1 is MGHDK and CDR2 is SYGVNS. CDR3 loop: CASSSLDRDTDTQYF. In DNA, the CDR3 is TGTGCCAGCAGTTCCCTAGACAGGGATACAGATACGCAGTATTTT.

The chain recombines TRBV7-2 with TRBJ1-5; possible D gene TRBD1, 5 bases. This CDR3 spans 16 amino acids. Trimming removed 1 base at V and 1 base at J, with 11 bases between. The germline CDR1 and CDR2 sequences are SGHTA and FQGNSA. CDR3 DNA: TGTGCCAGCAGCTTAGTTTCGACAGTAAGCAATCAGCCCCAGCATTTT. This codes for CASSLVSTVSNQPQHF.

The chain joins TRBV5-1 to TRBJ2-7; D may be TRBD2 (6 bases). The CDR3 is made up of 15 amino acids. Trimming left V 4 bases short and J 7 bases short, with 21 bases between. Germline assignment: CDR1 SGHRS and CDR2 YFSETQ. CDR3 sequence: CASSQGRGGLFEQYF. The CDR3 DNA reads TGCGCCAGCAGCCAGGGCCGAGGAGGACTATTTGAGCAGTACTTC.

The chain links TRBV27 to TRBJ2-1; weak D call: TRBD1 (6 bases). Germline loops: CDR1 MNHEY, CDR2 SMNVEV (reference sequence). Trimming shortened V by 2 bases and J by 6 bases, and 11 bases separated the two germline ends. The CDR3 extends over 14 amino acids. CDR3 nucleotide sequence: TGTGCCAGCAGTTTAGGGCCCAGGGGCAATGAGCAGTTCTTC. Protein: CASSLGPRGNEQFF.

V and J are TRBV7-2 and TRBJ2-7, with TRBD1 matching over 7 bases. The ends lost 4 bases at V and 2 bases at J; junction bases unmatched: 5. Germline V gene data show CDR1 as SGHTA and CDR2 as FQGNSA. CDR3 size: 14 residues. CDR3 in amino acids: CASSSVGTAYEQYF. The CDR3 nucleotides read TGTGCCAGCAGCTCAGTCGGGACAGCCTACGAGCAGTACTTC.

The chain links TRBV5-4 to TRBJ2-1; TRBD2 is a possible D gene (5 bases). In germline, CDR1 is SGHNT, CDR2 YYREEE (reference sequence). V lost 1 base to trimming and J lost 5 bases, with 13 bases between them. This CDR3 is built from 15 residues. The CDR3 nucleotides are TGTGCCAGCAGCTTGCCGAGGGTGACTAACAATGAGCAGTTCTTC. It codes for CASSLPRVTNNEQFF. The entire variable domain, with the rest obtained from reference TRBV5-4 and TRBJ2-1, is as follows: ETGVTQSPTHLIKTRGQQVTLRCSSQSGHNTVSWYQQALGQGPQFIFQYYREEENGRGNFPPRFSGLQFPNYSSELNVNALELDDSALYLCASSLPRVTNNEQFFGPGTRLTVL.

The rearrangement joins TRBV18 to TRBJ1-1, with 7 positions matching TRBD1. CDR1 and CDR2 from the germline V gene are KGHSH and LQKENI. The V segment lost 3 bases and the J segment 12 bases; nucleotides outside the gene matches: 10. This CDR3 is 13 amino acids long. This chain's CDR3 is CASSPKGAELSFF. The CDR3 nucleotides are TGTGCCAGCTCACCCAAGGGGGCAGAGCTGTCTTTCTTT.

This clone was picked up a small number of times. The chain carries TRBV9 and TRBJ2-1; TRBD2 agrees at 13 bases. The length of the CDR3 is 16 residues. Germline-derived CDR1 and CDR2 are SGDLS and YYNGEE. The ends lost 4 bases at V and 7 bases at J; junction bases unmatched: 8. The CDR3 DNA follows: TGTGCCAGCAGCCTTACTAGCGGGGGGGCGTCGAATGAGCAGTTCTTC. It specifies CASSLTSGGASNEQFF. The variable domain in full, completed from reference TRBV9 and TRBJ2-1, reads DSGVTQTPKHLITATGQRVTLRCSPRSGDLSVYWYQQSLDQGLQFLIQYYNGEERAKGNILERFSAQQFPDLHSELNLSSLELGDSALYFCASSLTSGGASNEQFFGPGTRLTVL.

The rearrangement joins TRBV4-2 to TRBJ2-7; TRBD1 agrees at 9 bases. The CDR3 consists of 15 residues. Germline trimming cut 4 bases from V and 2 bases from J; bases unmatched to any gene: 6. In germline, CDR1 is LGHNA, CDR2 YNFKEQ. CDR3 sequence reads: CASSLAGQGPYEQYF. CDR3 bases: TGTGCCAGCAGCCTCGCGGGACAGGGTCCCTACGAGCAGTACTTC.

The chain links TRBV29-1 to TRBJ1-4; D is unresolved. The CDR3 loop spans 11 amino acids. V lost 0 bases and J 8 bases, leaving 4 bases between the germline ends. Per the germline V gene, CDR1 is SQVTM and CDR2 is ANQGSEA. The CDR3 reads CSVEEGEKLFF. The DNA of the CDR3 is TGCAGCGTTGAAGAGGGCGAAAAACTGTTTTTT.

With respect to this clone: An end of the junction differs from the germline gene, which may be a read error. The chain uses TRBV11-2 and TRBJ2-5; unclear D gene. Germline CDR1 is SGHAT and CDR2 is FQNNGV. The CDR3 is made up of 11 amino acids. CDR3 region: CASSFNRVQDF. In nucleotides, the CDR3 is TGTGCCAGCAGCTTCAACCGGGTCCAAGACTTC.

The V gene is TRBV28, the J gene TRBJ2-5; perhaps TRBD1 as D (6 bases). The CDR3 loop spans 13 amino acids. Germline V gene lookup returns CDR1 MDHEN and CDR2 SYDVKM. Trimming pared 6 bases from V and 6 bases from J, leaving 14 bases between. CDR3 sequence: CASRLQGKKTQYF. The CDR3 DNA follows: TGTGCCAGCAGGTTACAGGGTAAAAAGACCCAGTACTTC.

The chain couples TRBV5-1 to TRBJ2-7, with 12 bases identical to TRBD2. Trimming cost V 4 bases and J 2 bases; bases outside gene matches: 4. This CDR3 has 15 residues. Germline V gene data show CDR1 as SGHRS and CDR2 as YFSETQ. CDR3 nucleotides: TGCGCCAGCAGCCTGACTAGCGGGGGCCCCTACGAGCAGTACTTC. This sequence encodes CASSLTSGGPYEQYF.

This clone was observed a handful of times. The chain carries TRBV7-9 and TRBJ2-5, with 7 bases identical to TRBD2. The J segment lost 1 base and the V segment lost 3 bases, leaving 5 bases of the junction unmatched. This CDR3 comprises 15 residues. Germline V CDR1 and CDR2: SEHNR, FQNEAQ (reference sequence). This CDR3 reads CASSLVTSLQETQYF. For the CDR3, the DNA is TGTGCCAGCAGCTTGGTGACTAGCCTCCAAGAGACCCAGTACTTC.

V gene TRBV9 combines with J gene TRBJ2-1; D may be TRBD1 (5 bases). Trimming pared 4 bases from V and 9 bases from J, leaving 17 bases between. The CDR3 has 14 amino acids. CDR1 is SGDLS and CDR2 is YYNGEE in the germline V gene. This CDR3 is CASSPGNTLGEQFF. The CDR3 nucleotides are TGTGCCAGCAGCCCAGGGAATACCCTCGGTGAGCAGTTCTTC. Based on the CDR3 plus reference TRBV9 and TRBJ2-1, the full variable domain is DSGVTQTPKHLITATGQRVTLRCSPRSGDLSVYWYQQSLDQGLQFLIQYYNGEERAKGNILERFSAQQFPDLHSELNLSSLELGDSALYFCASSPGNTLGEQFFGPGTRLTVL.